Below, one T cell receptor beta chain is given with its context. Its antigen is currently unknown. The germline CDR1 and CDR2 sequences are SGHNT and YYREEE (reference sequence). Trimming cost V 6 bases and J 5 bases, with 20 bases left between them. CDR3 size: 15 residues. The data stem from a study of T cells after yellow fever vaccination. Study-wide points: By day 5 rather than day 15, the secondary response had peaked, though it was weaker.

The TCR cDNA carried a universal primer site and UMIs from 5'RACE template switching. A single record per CDR3 protein comes from TCRdb applying MiXCR to the 5' RACE reads. The sample records some 110,000 distinct CDR3 sequences, 7.2% being singletons. The material was CD4+ T cells sorted from PBMCs, obtained roughly seven weeks after the first yellow fever vaccination. This receptor was identified in a man aged 18 to 29 who received the YFV17D yellow fever vaccine. V is TRBV5-4 and J is TRBJ2-5; maybe TRBD2 (7 bases). The DNA for the CDR3 is TGTGCCAGCACGGGCGGGGGCCCTGATAGGGAGACCCAGTACTTC. Its translation: CASTGGGPDRETQYF. Drawing the rest from reference TRBV5-4 and TRBJ2-5, the complete variable domain is ETGVTQSPTHLIKTRGQQVTLRCSSQSGHNTVSWYQQALGQGPQFIFQYYREEENGRGNFPPRFSGLQFPNYSSELNVNALELDDSALYLCASTGGGPDRETQYFGPGTRLLVL.